This TCR beta chain was sequenced during a study of T cells in Graves' hyperthyroidism and ophthalmopathy. Regarding the study as a whole: Ophthalmopathy was separated from stable hyperthyroidism by a 13 V-J model.

About this clonotype itself: The antigen remains unidentified.

The TCR beta CDR3 regions underwent amplification using RNA transcripts as the source. Primed by the HTBI set, a first-round RT-PCR was run on the TCR CDR3. TCRdb re-analysed the multiplex PCR reads in MiXCR, keeping a single row per CDR3 protein. The repertoire holds about 130,000 distinct CDR3 sequences, with approximately 20% as singletons. This CDR3 is 14 amino acids long. V lost 5 bases, J lost 4 bases, and 14 bases lay in between. Germline CDR1 reads MDHEN; CDR2 reads SYDVKM. This chain joins TRBV28 and TRBJ2-5, with D perhaps matching TRBD1 (6 bases). Sequencing used blood. The clonotype comes from a woman aged 45-65 years with Graves' hyperthyroidism that later progressed to Graves' ophthalmopathy. The CDR3 DNA reads TGTGCCAGCAGTCCCGGGACATTTGTAGAGACCCAGTACTTC. Its translation: CASSPGTFVETQYF.